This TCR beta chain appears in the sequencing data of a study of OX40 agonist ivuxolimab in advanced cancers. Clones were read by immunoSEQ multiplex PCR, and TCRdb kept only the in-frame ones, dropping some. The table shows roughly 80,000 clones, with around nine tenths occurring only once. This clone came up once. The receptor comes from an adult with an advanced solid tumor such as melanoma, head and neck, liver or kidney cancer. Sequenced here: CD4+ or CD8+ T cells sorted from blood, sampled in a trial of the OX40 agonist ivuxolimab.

The CDR3 DNA reads TGTGCCAGCAGTTATTTTCAGGGATCGGCTTTCTTT. Amino acids: CASSYFQGSAFF. The chain couples TRBV6-6 to TRBJ1-1, with D possibly being TRBD1 (5 bases). The CDR3 sequence is 12 residues long. Germline CDR1 and CDR2: MNHNY and SVGAGI (reference sequence). With 3 bases removed from V and 11 bases from J, the gap between germline ends came to 13 bases.